Below, 5 T cell receptor beta chains from the same sample are listed, as sequenced in a study of siplizumab effects on memory and regulatory T cells. Method: immunoSEQ multiplex PCR; TCRdb's copy keeps in-frame clones and lacks some. This sample has some 100,000 clones, with 85% to 95% found just once. The specimen was non-Treg CD4+ T cells sorted from blood. These receptors were taken from a human donor in good health.

This clone was counted a single time. The chain couples TRBV28 to TRBJ2-3, with 10 bases identical to TRBD2. From germline, CDR1 is MDHEN and CDR2 SYDVKM. This CDR3 contains 20 residues. The V and J ends lost 5 bases and 3 bases, in that order; junction bases with no gene match: 20. In DNA, the CDR3 is TGTGCCAGCAGTCTCTCCATCCGACTAGCGGGCGGGGGGGATACAGATACGCAGTATTTT. It translates to CASSLSIRLAGGGDTDTQYF.

The chain carries TRBV5-6 and TRBJ2-7; 9 positions agree with TRBD1. Germline CDR1 reads SGHDT; CDR2 reads YYEEEE. This CDR3 region has 16 residues. Trimming took 4 bases from V and 7 from J; bases not matched to a gene: 15. The CDR3 region has the DNA TGTGCCAGCAGCGCACCCGGGACAGGGCGCCGGGGGGAGCAGTACTTC. Translating gives CASSAPGTGRRGEQYF.

The chain joins TRBV7-2 to TRBJ2-1; TRBD1 is a possible D gene (6 bases). The CDR3 sequence is 16 residues long. V was cut by 4 bases and J by 0 bases, with 13 bases left in between. The germline V gene has CDR1 SGHTA and CDR2 FQGNSA. CDR3 residues: CASSWPGHSSYNEQFF. In nucleotides, the CDR3 is TGTGCCAGCAGCTGGCCGGGACACAGCTCCTACAATGAGCAGTTCTTC.

The V and J genes are TRBV19 and TRBJ2-7, with TRBD2 matching 8 bases. Germline loops: CDR1 LNHDA, CDR2 SQIVND (reference sequence). The CDR3 length is 16 residues. V shed 4 bases, J shed 0 bases, and the junction held 8 bases outside the gene matches. The CDR3 loop is CASSTHSGTISYEQYF. As DNA, the CDR3 is TGTGCCAGTAGTACACATAGCGGGACAATCTCCTACGAGCAGTACTTC.

The table lists this clone with a count of one. V usage is TRBV27 and J usage is TRBJ1-2; TRBD1 aligns across 8 bases. The J segment lost 4 bases and the V segment lost 2 bases, leaving 9 bases of the junction unmatched. This CDR3 is built from 16 residues. Germline lookup yields CDR1 MNHEY and CDR2 SMNVEV (reference sequence). Written as DNA, the CDR3 is TGTGCCAGCAGTTTACGGCGCGGACAGGGAGGCTATGGCTACACCTTC. Encoded protein: CASSLRRGQGGYGYTF.